These 24 T cell receptor beta chains share one sample of origin, sequenced in a study of neurological immune-mediated disorders. MiXCR, applied by TCRdb to the 5' RACE reads, yields one record per CDR3 protein. The repertoire includes roughly 100,000 distinct CDR3 sequences, 9.5% to 14% of them detected once, and under 4% sits in the top ten. Specified time point: longitudinal time-point 3. The specimen was PBMCs. All receptors derive from a female donor with HTLV-1-associated myelopathy (HAM/TSP).

The chain recombines TRBV6-5 with TRBJ1-1; 7 positions agree with TRBD1. After removal of 5 bases from V and 4 bases from J, the junction contained 10 bases not matched to a gene. CDR1 and CDR2 (germline): MNHEY, SVGAGI. This CDR3 has 15 amino acids. Here the CDR3 reads CASSGRQGSSTEAFF. The CDR3 bases are TGTGCCAGCAGTGGCCGACAGGGCAGTTCCACTGAAGCTTTCTTT.

This clonotype was detected ten times or more. The CDR3 sequence: CASSSRDSETQYF. CDR3 DNA: TGCGCCAGCAGCTCCAGGGATTCGGAGACCCAGTACTTC. This chain links TRBV5-1 with TRBJ2-5; D might be TRBD1 (5 bases). The CDR3 length is 13 residues. V lost 3 bases and J 5 bases, leaving 11 bases between the germline ends. Germline-derived CDR1 and CDR2 are SGHRS and YFSETQ. Looking up the rest from reference TRBV5-1 and TRBJ2-5 gives the full variable domain: KAGVTQTPRYLIKTRGQQVTLSCSPISGHRSVSWYQQTPGQGLQFLFEYFSETQRNKGNFPGRFSGRQFSNSRSEMNVSTLELGDSALYLCASSSRDSETQYFGPGTRLLVL.

V and J are TRBV29-1 and TRBJ2-2; 8 bases agree with TRBD1. The CDR3 covers 13 residues. Germline V gene lookup returns CDR1 SQVTM and CDR2 ANQGSEA. The V and J ends lost 4 bases and 6 bases, in that order; junction bases with no gene match: 4. CDR3 loop: CSVVDRVAGELFF. The CDR3 DNA sequence: TGCAGCGTTGTGGACAGGGTTGCCGGGGAGCTGTTTTTT.

There are many counts of this clonotype. CDR3 amino acids: CSARGDSGTVEQYF. CDR3 sequence (DNA): TGCAGTGCTAGAGGGGACAGTGGGACTGTCGAGCAGTACTTC. The V call is TRBV20-1, the J call TRBJ2-7, with a possible D match to TRBD1 (7 bases). The CDR3 runs to 14 residues. V was trimmed by 1 base and J by 6 bases, leaving 16 bases between them. The germline CDR1 and CDR2 sequences are DFQATT and SNEGSKA (reference sequence).

This clonotype came up many times. The chain joins TRBV5-1 to TRBJ2-2, with a weak D call TRBD2 (6 bases). This CDR3 region has 14 residues. The ends were cut back, 1 base at V and 3 bases at J, with 7 bases in the middle. Germline V gene lookup returns CDR1 SGHRS and CDR2 YFSETQ. This CDR3 is CASSLSSDTGELFF. The CDR3 coding sequence is TGCGCCAGCAGCTTGTCTAGCGACACCGGGGAGCTGTTTTTT.

Concerning this clonotype itself: A much more abundant neighbour one base away suggests this may be a read error. This chain uses TRBV20-1 with TRBJ2-5; 7 positions agree with TRBD1. The ends lost 3 bases at V and 5 bases at J; junction bases unmatched: 6. The CDR3 runs to 13 residues. Per the germline V gene, CDR1 is DFQATT and CDR2 is SNEGSKA (reference sequence). The DNA for the CDR3 is TGCAGTGCTAGGCGGTACAGGGGTGAGACCCAGTACTTC. This encodes CSARRYRGETQYF.

This clonotype was observed a handful of times. This chain joins TRBV11-1 and TRBJ2-1, with TRBD2 matching over 11 bases. The CDR3 sequence is 16 residues long. V shed 6 bases, J shed 4 bases, and the junction held 8 bases outside the gene matches. Germline V gene lookup returns CDR1 SGHAT and CDR2 FQDESV (reference sequence). Written as DNA, the CDR3 is TGTGCCAGCAGATCGAGAACTAGCGGGGGATACAATGAGCAGTTCTTC. Translating it yields CASRSRTSGGYNEQFF.

The table lists this clonotype with a few counts. The rearrangement uses TRBV6-5 and TRBJ1-1, with a tentative D call TRBD1 (6 bases). CDR3 length: 13 amino acids. Trimming removed 5 bases from V and 5 bases from J, with 12 bases in between. The germline V gene has CDR1 MNHEY and CDR2 SVGAGI. The CDR3 here is CASSAPGTTEAFF. Here the CDR3 DNA reads TGTGCCAGCAGTGCCCCCGGGACAACTGAAGCTTTCTTT.

The table lists this clonotype with many counts. This chain connects TRBV5-1 to TRBJ2-2; TRBD2 is a possible D gene (5 bases). Germline CDR1 reads SGHRS; CDR2 reads YFSETQ. The CDR3 runs to 15 residues. V gave up 0 bases and J gave up 1 base, with 7 bases separating them. The CDR3 sequence is CASSLVAGNTGELFF. CDR3 sequence (DNA): TGCGCCAGCAGCTTGGTTGCGGGGAACACCGGGGAGCTGTTTTTT.

This clonotype came up many times. The chain recombines TRBV2 with TRBJ2-7; TRBD1 matches 7 bases. CDR3 length: 15 residues. The germline CDR1 and CDR2 sequences are SNHLY and FYNNEI. Trimming at V came to 7 bases and at J to 4 bases, leaving 13 bases not matched to a gene. The CDR3 sequence: CASTKEGTANYEQYF. DNA for the CDR3: TGTGCCAGCACCAAAGAGGGGACAGCAAATTACGAGCAGTACTTC.

This clonotype was found many times. The chain employs TRBV6-5 and TRBJ2-4; 7 nucleotides match TRBD2. The V gene end was trimmed by 4 bases and the J gene end by 1 base; junction bases not matched to a gene: 7. Germline lookup yields CDR1 MNHEY and CDR2 SVGAGI. The CDR3 extends over 16 amino acids. This chain's CDR3 is CASSSVGGTAKNIQYF. The CDR3 DNA follows: TGTGCCAGCAGTTCCGTCGGGGGGACCGCCAAAAACATTCAGTACTTC.

This clonotype has ten or more counts. The V and J genes are TRBV7-8 and TRBJ1-5; D may be TRBD1 (5 bases). This CDR3 comprises 14 residues. Trimming left V 3 bases short and J 5 bases short, with 11 bases between. Germline lookup yields CDR1 SGHVS and CDR2 FQNEAQ. The CDR3 sequence is CASSFRQGYQPQHF. The CDR3 DNA reads TGTGCCAGCAGCTTTCGGCAGGGCTATCAGCCCCAGCATTTT.

This clonotype has at least ten counts. The V and J genes are TRBV5-1 and TRBJ1-5; D call uncertain. In germline, CDR1 is SGHRS, CDR2 YFSETQ. With 4 bases removed from V and 4 bases from J, the gap between germline ends came to 12 bases. The CDR3 runs 14 residues. The CDR3 is CASSGDGLNQPQHF. As DNA, the CDR3 is TGCGCCAGCAGCGGTGACGGACTAAATCAGCCCCAGCATTTT.

This clonotype appeared many times. The chain couples TRBV7-9 to TRBJ1-6; no definite D call. CDR1 is SEHNR, CDR2 FQNEAQ, per germline (reference sequence). V lost 5 bases and J 7 bases, leaving 3 bases between the germline ends. The CDR3 contains 11 residues. The CDR3 region is CASSVNSPLHF. DNA of the CDR3: TGTGCCAGCAGCGTCAATTCACCCCTCCACTTT.

This clonotype occurred many times. An end of the junction differs from the germline gene, which may be a read error. The CDR3: CATSRDRGREQYF. CDR3 bases: TGTGCTACCAGCCGGGACAGGGGGCGCGAGCAGTACTTC. The chain links TRBV15 to TRBJ2-7, with TRBD1 matching 12 bases. The germline V gene has CDR1 LNHNV and CDR2 YYDKDF (reference sequence). The CDR3 is 13 amino acids.

The chain has TRBV12-3 or TRBV12-4 and TRBJ1-1, with 8 bases lining up with TRBD1. The V gene end was trimmed by 6 bases and the J gene end by 5 bases; junction bases not matched to a gene: 8. This CDR3 spans 14 amino acids. The CDR3 here is CASSGTGKGTEAFF. The CDR3 coding sequence is TGTGCCAGCAGCGGGACAGGCAAGGGGACTGAAGCTTTCTTT.

This clonotype was seen a few times. The rearrangement joins TRBV5-1 to TRBJ2-3, with D tentatively TRBD2 (5 bases). Per the germline V gene, CDR1 is SGHRS and CDR2 is YFSETQ. The CDR3 loop spans 16 amino acids. V was cut by 0 bases and J by 1 base, with 12 bases left in between. The CDR3 reads CASSLDRLAGTDTQYF. Here the CDR3 DNA reads TGCGCCAGCAGCTTGGATCGGCTAGCCGGCACAGATACGCAGTATTTT.

The genes are TRBV7-9 and TRBJ2-1; possibly TRBD1 or TRBD2 for D (5 bases each). In germline, CDR1 is SEHNR, CDR2 FQNEAQ (reference sequence). The CDR3 runs 14 residues. V shed 6 bases and J shed 10 bases, with 19 bases lying between them. CDR3 bases: TGTGCCAGCAGATCCGGTCAGGCCGGGGACGAGCAGTTCTTC. It encodes CASRSGQAGDEQFF. Drawing the rest from reference TRBV7-9 and TRBJ2-1, the complete variable domain is DTGVSQNPRHKITKRGQNVTFRCDPISEHNRLYWYRQTLGQGPEFLTYFQNEAQLEKSRLLSDRFSAERPKGSFSTLEIQRTEQGDSAMYLCASRSGQAGDEQFFGPGTRLTVL.

The rearrangement uses TRBV9 and TRBJ2-3; D is unclear. V was clipped by 0 bases and J by 1 base, with 9 bases between them. The length of the CDR3 is 15 residues. The germline V gene has CDR1 SGDLS and CDR2 YYNGEE. The CDR3 sequence: CASSVAAYGTDTQYF. In nucleotides, the CDR3 is TGTGCCAGCAGCGTAGCGGCTTACGGCACAGATACGCAGTATTTT. Combining the CDR3 with reference TRBV9 and TRBJ2-3 gives the whole variable domain DSGVTQTPKHLITATGQRVTLRCSPRSGDLSVYWYQQSLDQGLQFLIQYYNGEERAKGNILERFSAQQFPDLHSELNLSSLELGDSALYFCASSVAAYGTDTQYFGPGTRLTVL.

This clonotype was recorded many times. The chain carries TRBV7-9 and TRBJ2-1; possibly TRBD1 or TRBD2 for D (5 bases each). Germline V gives CDR1 SEHNR, CDR2 FQNEAQ (reference sequence). This CDR3 contains 11 residues. V lost 5 bases and J lost 10, with 9 bases in between. CDR3 region: CASSTGDEQFF. CDR3 nucleotide sequence: TGTGCCAGCAGCACTGGGGACGAGCAGTTCTTC.

This clonotype was seen ten or more times. CDR3 sequence reads: CAISGGSKAFF. CDR3 nucleotide sequence: TGTGCCATCAGTGGAGGGAGCAAAGCTTTCTTT. This chain links TRBV10-3 with TRBJ1-1, with unresolved D. V lost 4 bases and J lost 9, with 9 bases in between. The CDR3 runs 11 residues. Germline CDR1 reads ENHRY; CDR2 reads SYGVKD.

A few counts support this clonotype. The gene calls are TRBV30 and TRBJ2-7, with 7 bases lining up with TRBD1. This CDR3 spans 15 amino acids. V was clipped by 2 bases and J by 5 bases; unmatched bases: 12. Looked up from germline, CDR1 is GTSNPN and CDR2 is SVGIG (reference sequence). This CDR3 reads CAWSLARQGGHEQYF. For the CDR3, the DNA is TGTGCCTGGAGTCTCGCGAGACAGGGCGGCCACGAGCAGTACTTC.

The chain links TRBV27 to TRBJ2-1; D uncertain. V was trimmed by 2 bases and J by 7 bases, leaving 3 bases between them. In germline, CDR1 is MNHEY, CDR2 SMNVEV (reference sequence). The CDR3 runs to 11 residues. CDR3 in DNA: TGTGCCAGCAGTTTAAATAATGAGCAGTTCTTC. It yields the protein CASSLNNEQFF.

This clonotype has a count of ten or more. The chain is built from TRBV7-9 and TRBJ1-1; possibly TRBD1 for D (6 bases). The V gene's germline CDR1 is SEHNR and CDR2 FQNEAQ (reference sequence). The V end was cut by 1 base, the J end by 8 bases, with 20 bases between. The CDR3 consists of 16 residues. As DNA, the CDR3 is TGTGCCAGCAGCTTAGAGGGGGGGCCGGTAGAAGCGGAAGCTTTCTTT. Protein: CASSLEGGPVEAEAFF.